The sequence of this T cell receptor beta chain was determined in a study of Ad26.COV2.S vaccination and SARS-CoV-2 variants. Study results and limitations: The study found similar non-spike TCR breadth in vaccine and placebo recipients.

On this clone itself: The antigen remains undetermined.

Using immunoSEQ multiplex PCR, the repertoire was profiled, and TCRdb retains in-frame clones only, with some absent. The sample has around 350,000 clones; 92% are singletons. The CDR3 length is 14 residues. Trimming took 0 bases from V and 5 from J, leaving 10 bases between them. Germline loops: CDR1 LNHNV, CDR2 YYDKDF (reference sequence). This clonotype originated in a human donor who had recovered from COVID-19. The chain combines TRBV15 with TRBJ1-2; D perhaps matches TRBD1 (5 bases). Material: peripheral blood, obtained after recovery from COVID-19. The CDR3 sequence: CATSRDRGGYGYTF. The CDR3 DNA is TGTGCCACCAGCAGAGATCGGGGGGGGTATGGCTACACCTTC.